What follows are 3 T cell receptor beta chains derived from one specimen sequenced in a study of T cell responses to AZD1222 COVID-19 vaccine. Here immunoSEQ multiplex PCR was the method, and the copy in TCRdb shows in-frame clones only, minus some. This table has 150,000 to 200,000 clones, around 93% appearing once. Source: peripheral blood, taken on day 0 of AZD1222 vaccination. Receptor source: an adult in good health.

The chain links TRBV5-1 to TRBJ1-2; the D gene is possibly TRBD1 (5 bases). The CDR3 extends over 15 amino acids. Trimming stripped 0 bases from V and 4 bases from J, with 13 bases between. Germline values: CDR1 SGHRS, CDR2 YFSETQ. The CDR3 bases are TGCGCCAGCAGCTTGGGGGGCCTAGGGAGCTATGGCTACACCTTC. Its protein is CASSLGGLGSYGYTF.

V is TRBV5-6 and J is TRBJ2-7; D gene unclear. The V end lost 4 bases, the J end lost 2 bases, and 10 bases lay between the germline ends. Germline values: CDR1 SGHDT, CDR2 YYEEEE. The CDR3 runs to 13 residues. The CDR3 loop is CASSAVDAYEQYF. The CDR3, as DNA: TGTGCCAGCAGCGCGGTGGACGCCTACGAGCAGTACTTC.

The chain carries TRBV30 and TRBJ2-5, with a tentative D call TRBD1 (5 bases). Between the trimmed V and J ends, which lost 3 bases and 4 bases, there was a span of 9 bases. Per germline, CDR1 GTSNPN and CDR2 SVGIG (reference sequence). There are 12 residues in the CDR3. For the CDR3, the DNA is TGTGCCTGGAGGGGGCAGGGAGAGACCCAGTACTTC. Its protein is CAWRGQGETQYF.